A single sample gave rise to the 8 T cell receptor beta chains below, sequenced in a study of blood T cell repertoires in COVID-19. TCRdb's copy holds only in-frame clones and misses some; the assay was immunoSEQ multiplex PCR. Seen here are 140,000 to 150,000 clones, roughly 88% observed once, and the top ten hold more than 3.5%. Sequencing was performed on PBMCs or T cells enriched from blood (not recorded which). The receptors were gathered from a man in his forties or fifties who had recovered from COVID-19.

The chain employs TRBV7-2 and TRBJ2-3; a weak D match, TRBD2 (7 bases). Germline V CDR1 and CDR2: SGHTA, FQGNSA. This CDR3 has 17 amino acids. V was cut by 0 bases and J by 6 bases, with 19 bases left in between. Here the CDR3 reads CASSLAVSGGRMDTQYF. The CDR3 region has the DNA TGTGCCAGCAGCTTAGCGGTTTCCGGGGGGCGAATGGATACGCAGTATTTT.

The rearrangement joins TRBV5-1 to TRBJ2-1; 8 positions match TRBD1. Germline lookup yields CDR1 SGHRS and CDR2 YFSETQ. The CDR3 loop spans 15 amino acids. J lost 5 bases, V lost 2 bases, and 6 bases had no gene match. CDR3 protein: CASSFGTGIHNEQFF. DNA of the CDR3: TGCGCCAGCAGCTTCGGGACAGGAATCCACAATGAGCAGTTCTTC.

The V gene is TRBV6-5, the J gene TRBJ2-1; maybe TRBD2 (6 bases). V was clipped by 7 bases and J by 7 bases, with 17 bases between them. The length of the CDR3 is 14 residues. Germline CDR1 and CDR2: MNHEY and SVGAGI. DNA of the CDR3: TGTGCCAGCACTGGAGGGTCCCCCACGAATGAGCAGTTCTTC. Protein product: CASTGGSPTNEQFF.

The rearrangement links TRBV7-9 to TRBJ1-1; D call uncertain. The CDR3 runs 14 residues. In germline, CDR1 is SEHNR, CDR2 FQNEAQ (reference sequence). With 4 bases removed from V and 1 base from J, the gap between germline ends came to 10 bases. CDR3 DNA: TGTGCCAGCAGCTCAGGCGGGGAGAACACTGAAGCTTTCTTT. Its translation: CASSSGGENTEAFF.

The chain's CDR3 is CASSSSWGVTGELFF. Written as DNA, the CDR3 is TGTGCCAGCAGTTCTTCATGGGGGGTCACCGGGGAGCTGTTTTTT. The V gene is TRBV5-6, the J gene TRBJ2-2; a weak D match, TRBD2 (6 bases). Germline V gene lookup returns CDR1 SGHDT and CDR2 YYEEEE. With 5 bases removed from V and 4 bases from J, the gap between germline ends came to 15 bases. There are 15 residues in the CDR3.

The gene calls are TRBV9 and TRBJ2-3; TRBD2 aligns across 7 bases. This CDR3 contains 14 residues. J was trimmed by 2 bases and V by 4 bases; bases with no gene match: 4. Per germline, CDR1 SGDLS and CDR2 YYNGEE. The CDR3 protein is CASSFLAVTDTQYF. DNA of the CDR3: TGTGCCAGCAGCTTCCTAGCGGTCACAGATACGCAGTATTTT.

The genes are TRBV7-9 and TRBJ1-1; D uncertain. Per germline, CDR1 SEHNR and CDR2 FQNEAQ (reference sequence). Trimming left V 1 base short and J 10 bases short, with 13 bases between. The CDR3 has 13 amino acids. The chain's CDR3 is CASSLDSRSGAFF. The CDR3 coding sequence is TGTGCCAGCAGCTTAGACAGCCGTAGCGGAGCTTTCTTT.

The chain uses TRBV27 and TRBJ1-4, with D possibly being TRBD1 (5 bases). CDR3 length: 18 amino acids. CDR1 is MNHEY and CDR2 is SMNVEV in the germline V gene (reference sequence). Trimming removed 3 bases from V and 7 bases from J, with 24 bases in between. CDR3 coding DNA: TGTGCCAGCAGTTTTTCCCGTACCGGCCAGGGAAGAAGTGAAAAACTGTTTTTT. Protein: CASSFSRTGQGRSEKLFF.